A selection of T cell receptor beta chains follows, all from one sample in a study of beta chain features in type 1 diabetes. Clones were sequenced by immunoSEQ multiplex PCR, and TCRdb holds only the in-frame ones, with some missing. The table has roughly 700,000 clones, about an eighth seen once. Source material: naive CD4+ T cells from blood. These receptors all come from a man younger than 30 with type 1 diabetes. Both conserved end residues are part of each CDR3. The order of the fields is CDR3 protein, CDR3 DNA, clone size, D gene, V gene, J gene, CDR3 length. The D gene is left open where the match is weak. Some rows mark clone size as missing; the rest say once, few, many or name a class of expanded clone.

CASSWRRNMNTEAFF	TGCGCCAGCAGCTGGAGAAGAAACATGAACACTGAAGCTTTCTTT	few	-	TRBV5-1	TRBJ1-1	15
CASSIGGSLNTEAFF	TGTGCCAGTAGTATAGGAGGGTCACTGAACACTGAAGCTTTCTTT	-	-	TRBV19	TRBJ1-1	15
CAWIQWRNTEAFF	TGTGCCTGGATACAATGGAGGAACACTGAAGCTTTCTTT	few	-	TRBV30	TRBJ1-1	13
CASSLGWGSGANVLTF	TGTGCCAGCAGCTTAGGTTGGGGGTCTGGGGCCAACGTCCTGACTTTC	-	-	TRBV7-2	TRBJ2-6	16
CASSSQRGTQETQYF	TGTGCCAGCAGCTCCCAGCGGGGGACCCAAGAGACCCAGTACTTC	few	TRBD2	TRBV7-8	TRBJ2-5	15
CASSPLLGAGANVLTF	TGCGCCAGCAGCCCACTTTTGGGGGCTGGGGCCAACGTCCTGACTTTC	few	-	TRBV5-1	TRBJ2-6	16
CASSPREAGDRVQYF	TGTGCCAGCAGCCCACGTGAAGCGGGGGATAGGGTGCAGTACTTC	-	TRBD2	TRBV9	TRBJ2-7	15
CATSRGAGLHLHF	TGTGCCACCAGCAGAGGGGCGGGGCTCCACCTCCACTTT	-	-	TRBV15	TRBJ1-6	13
CASSESVHGKNIQYF	TGCGCCAGCAGTGAGTCCGTCCATGGGAAAAACATTCAGTACTTC	few	-	TRBV10-1	TRBJ2-4	15
CASSPPGQGAYEQYF	TGTGCCAGCTCACCACCGGGGCAGGGGGCCTACGAGCAGTACTTC	-	TRBD1	TRBV18	TRBJ2-7	15
CASNWQGIQGTYGYTF	TGTGCCAGCAATTGGCAGGGGATTCAGGGGACCTATGGCTACACCTTC	-	-	TRBV2	TRBJ1-2	16
CASSPTVGNEKLFF	TGTGCCAGCAGCCCGACAGTCGGTAATGAAAAACTGTTTTTT	-	-	TRBV7-3	TRBJ1-4	14
CASGLPGSGNTIYF	TGTGCCAGCGGCCTTCCAGGGTCTGGAAACACCATATATTTT	-	-	TRBV5-6	TRBJ1-3	14
CASSSDRVYGYTF	TGTGCCAGCAGTTCGGACAGAGTCTATGGCTACACCTTC	-	-	TRBV28	TRBJ1-2	13
CASGKDRGYNEQFF	TGTGCCAGCGGGAAGGACAGGGGTTACAATGAGCAGTTCTTC	-	TRBD1	TRBV27	TRBJ2-1	14
CASRTSGGNEQFF	TGTGCCAGTCGGACTAGCGGGGGCAATGAGCAGTTCTTC	few	TRBD2	TRBV6-1	TRBJ2-1	13
CAWRQEMNTEAFF	TGTGCCTGGAGACAGGAGATGAACACTGAAGCTTTCTTT	-	-	TRBV30	TRBJ1-1	13
CATSRGGISIYEQYF	TGTGCCACCAGCAGAGGGGGGATTTCCATTTACGAGCAGTACTTC	-	-	TRBV15	TRBJ2-7	15
CASSYGGQETDTQYF	TGTGCCAGCAGTTACGGGGGGCAAGAGACAGATACGCAGTATTTT	few	-	TRBV6-5	TRBJ2-3	15
CSILTDIQYF	TGCAGCATTCTCACGGACATTCAGTACTTC	many	-	TRBV29-1	TRBJ2-4	10
CASSYSGATEAFF	TGTGCCAGCAGTTACTCGGGAGCAACTGAAGCTTTCTTT	-	-	TRBV6-5	TRBJ1-1	13
CASSSRQTMNTEAFF	TGTGCCAGCAGCTCACGACAGACTATGAACACTGAAGCTTTCTTT	-	-	TRBV13	TRBJ1-1	15
CASSFAGEETQYF	TGTGCCAGCAGCTTCGCAGGGGAAGAGACCCAGTACTTC	-	-	TRBV5-6	TRBJ2-5	13
CASSPYSAGAGETQYF	TGTGCCAGCAGCCCGTACTCAGCGGGGGCGGGTGAGACCCAGTACTTC	-	TRBD2	TRBV11-2	TRBJ2-5	16
CASSWGQTNSPLHF	TGCGCCAGCAGCTGGGGACAGACTAATTCACCCCTCCACTTT	few	TRBD1	TRBV5-1	TRBJ1-6	14
CASSLAQGRAGELFF	TGCGCCAGCAGCTTGGCACAGGGAAGGGCCGGGGAGCTGTTTTTT	few	-	TRBV5-1	TRBJ2-2	15
CASSRGEETQYF	TGTGCCAGCAGTAGGGGGGAAGAGACCCAGTACTTC	-	-	TRBV6-5	TRBJ2-5	12
CAWSGGWLQPQHF	TGTGCCTGGAGTGGAGGGTGGCTTCAGCCCCAGCATTTT	few	-	TRBV30	TRBJ1-5	13
CASSPSWPNGNTGELFF	TGTGCCAGCTCACCATCTTGGCCCAACGGAAACACCGGGGAGCTGTTTTTT	-	-	TRBV18	TRBJ2-2	17
CASSSTVDTQYF	TGTGCCAGCAGTTCGACTGTAGATACGCAGTATTTT	few	-	TRBV6-5	TRBJ2-3	12
CAWSVFNEQFF	TGTGCCTGGAGTGTATTCAATGAGCAGTTCTTC	-	-	TRBV30	TRBJ2-1	11